This passage covers 14 T cell receptor beta chains from one sample sequenced in a study of post-analysis software for immune sequencing data. General study results and limits: Roughly five TRBV segments appeared more often in patients than in controls, and TRBV5-6, TRBV5-1 and TRBV20-1 were among these.

The TCR beta cDNA libraries carried unique molecular identifiers. One entry per CDR3 protein results from TCRdb running MiXCR on the PCR reads. The table lists about 540,000 distinct CDR3 sequences, roughly 34% of them singletons. These receptors' targets are unknown. Specimen: blood. These receptors all stem from a girl aged 2 to 17 with multiple sclerosis.

Of note for this clonotype: A much larger clone is a single base away; this may be a read error. The chain joins TRBV6-5 to TRBJ2-1; 13 nucleotides agree with TRBD2. The DNA end lines up better with TRBJ2-7; the J call may be wrong. Germline assignment: CDR1 MNHEY and CDR2 SVGAGI. The CDR3 extends over 18 amino acids. The CDR3: CASSYSGLAGSSYNEQYF. The CDR3 DNA reads as TGTGCCAGCAGTTACTCGGGACTAGCGGGGAGCTCCTACAATGAGCAGTACTTC.

Points on this clonotype: A read error is likely, as this CDR3 ends without the conserved phenylalanine or tryptophan. It is unclear where the CDR3 begins or ends on the DNA, so no DNA is shown, and the CDR3 is as TCRdb lists it. The chain has TRBV12-3 or TRBV12-4 and TRBJ2-5; TRBD1 is the table's D call and was not checked against the DNA. Ends included, the CDR3 has 14 residues. The CDR3 here is CASSHRVRGYTFGS.

This clonotype was seen more than once but under ten times. The chain couples TRBV20-1 to TRBJ2-5; D is perhaps TRBD2 (7 bases). This CDR3 comprises 14 residues. Germline V gene lookup returns CDR1 DFQATT and CDR2 SNEGSKA (reference sequence). V was trimmed by 7 bases and J by 5 bases, leaving 20 bases between them. The CDR3 nucleotides are TGCAGTGTTCCCAAAGGGGGGGCCCAGGAGACCCAGTACTTC. It is translated as CSVPKGGAQETQYF.

V and J are TRBV2 and TRBJ2-5; a weak D match, TRBD2 (6 bases). Per germline, CDR1 SNHLY and CDR2 FYNNEI. This CDR3 spans 12 amino acids. The CDR3 DNA reads as TGTGCTATACGGGACTTCCAAGAGACCCAGTACTTC. It specifies CAIRDFQETQYF.

This clonotype was counted many times. The genes are TRBV29-1 and TRBJ1-1, with D maybe TRBD1 (5 bases). V lost 5 bases, J lost 0 bases, and 10 bases lay in between. The germline V gene has CDR1 SQVTM and CDR2 ANQGSEA. The CDR3 totals 13 residues. The DNA of the CDR3 is TGCAGCGTTACCGGGACGGTGAACACTGAAGCTTTCTTT. Translated, it gives CSVTGTVNTEAFF.

This clonotype was found many times. DNA for the CDR3: TGTGCCAGCAGCCCCGGACAGGGAAGGGAAGAAAAACTGTTTTTT. Its translation is CASSPGQGREEKLFF. The V and J genes are TRBV7-2 and TRBJ1-4; 8 bases are a match to TRBD1. The CDR3 consists of 15 residues. Losses at the gene ends were 5 bases for V and 8 bases for J; bases not matched to a gene: 10. Germline lookup yields CDR1 SGHTA and CDR2 FQGNSA. The variable domain in full, completed from reference TRBV7-2 and TRBJ1-4, reads GAGVSQSPSNKVTEKGKDVELRCDPISGHTALYWYRQSLGQGLEFLIYFQGNSAPDKSGLPSDRFSAERTGGSVSTLTIQRTQQEDSAVYLCASSPGQGREEKLFFGSGTQLSVL.

The chain uses TRBV9 and TRBJ2-3; the D is unclear. The V and J ends lost 3 bases and 2 bases respectively, with 13 bases between them. There are 15 residues in the CDR3. Per the germline V gene, CDR1 is SGDLS and CDR2 is YYNGEE. In DNA, the CDR3 is TGTGCCAGCAGCGCATTAGGATCTCACACAGATACGCAGTATTTT. Translation: CASSALGSHTDTQYF.

Ten or more counts support this clonotype. This chain connects TRBV6-6 to TRBJ1-4, with D possibly being TRBD1 (5 bases). V lost 6 bases to trimming and J lost 14 bases, with 10 bases between them. The CDR3 covers 10 residues. CDR1 MNHNY and CDR2 SVGAGI come from the germline V gene (reference sequence). The CDR3 nucleotides are TGTGCCAGCAGGAAGGGGAACCTGTTTTTT. It specifies CASRKGNLFF.

The genes are TRBV18 and TRBJ2-3, with D perhaps TRBD1 (5 bases). The V gene's germline CDR1 is KGHSH and CDR2 LQKENI. The CDR3 length is 14 residues. V shed 3 bases and J shed 7 bases, with 14 bases lying between them. The CDR3 nucleotides are TGTGCCAGCTCACCGCTACCCTCGGACAATACGCAGTATTTT. Encoded protein: CASSPLPSDNTQYF.

This clonotype was recorded at least ten times. The chain carries TRBV4-2 and TRBJ2-1; tentatively, D is TRBD2 (7 bases). Germline CDR1 and CDR2: LGHNA and YNFKEQ. V dropped 3 bases and J dropped 10 bases, with 25 bases sitting between them. The CDR3 is made up of 17 amino acids. This CDR3 is CASSQSGFRGARQEQFF. CDR3 sequence (DNA): TGTGCCAGCAGCCAGTCAGGGTTTCGGGGGGCCCGCCAGGAGCAGTTCTTC.

This chain uses TRBV20-1 with TRBJ2-7; 10 nucleotides align to TRBD2. Trimming took 6 bases from V and 0 from J; bases not matched to a gene: 11. The CDR3 contains 16 residues. Germline CDR1 DFQATT, CDR2 SNEGSKA (reference sequence). CDR3 region: CSAPKARTSGSYEQYF. The CDR3 DNA follows: TGCAGTGCCCCCAAGGCCCGGACTAGCGGCTCCTACGAGCAGTACTTC.

This clonotype showed up just a few times. The rearrangement joins TRBV3-1 to TRBJ1-4, with 9 positions matching TRBD1. CDR3 length: 14 amino acids. CDR1 and CDR2 (germline): LGHDT, YNNKEL (reference sequence). Losses at the gene ends were 3 bases for V and 8 bases for J; bases not matched to a gene: 4. The CDR3 DNA sequence: TGTGCCAGCAGCCACCCAGGACAGGGGGAAAAACTGTTTTTT. As protein: CASSHPGQGEKLFF.

CDR3: CASSLRVGGTEAFF. The DNA for the CDR3 is TGTGCCAGCAGCTTACGGGTGGGGGGCACTGAAGCTTTCTTT. The chain recombines TRBV7-2 with TRBJ1-1; perhaps TRBD1 as D (5 bases). Germline loops: CDR1 SGHTA, CDR2 FQGNSA. The CDR3 length is 14 residues. Between the trimmed V and J ends, which lost 2 bases and 4 bases, there was a span of 11 bases. Supplemented by reference TRBV7-2 and TRBJ1-1, the full variable domain reads GAGVSQSPSNKVTEKGKDVELRCDPISGHTALYWYRQSLGQGLEFLIYFQGNSAPDKSGLPSDRFSAERTGGSVSTLTIQRTQQEDSAVYLCASSLRVGGTEAFFGQGTRLTVV.

Worth noting for this clonotype: The junction and the germline gene differ at one end; a read error may be behind it. The chain employs TRBV20-1 and TRBJ2-3; 9 bases line up with TRBD1. In germline, CDR1 is DFQATT, CDR2 SNEGSKA (reference sequence). This CDR3 region has 15 residues. CDR3 residues: CSVRRQRTGADTQYF. The CDR3 DNA reads as TGCAGTGTTAGAAGACAACGGACAGGGGCAGATACGCAGTATTTT.